Presented here are 21 T cell receptor beta chains from one specimen sequenced in a study of blood T cell repertoires in COVID-19. Produced via immunoSEQ multiplex PCR; TCRdb's table is partial and in-frame only. Of some 97,000 clones listed, approximately 80% are singletons. The sequencing input was peripheral blood. The source of these receptors is a man aged 65-85 years with active or convalescent COVID-19.

The V gene is TRBV19, the J gene TRBJ2-5; 7 bases line up with TRBD1. J was trimmed by 5 bases and V by 6 bases; bases with no gene match: 15. The CDR3 contains 16 residues. CDR1 and CDR2 from the germline V gene are LNHDA and SQIVND (reference sequence). The CDR3 reads CASSLGQEPQVETQYF. The DNA for the CDR3 is TGTGCCAGTAGCCTAGGACAGGAGCCACAGGTGGAGACCCAGTACTTC.

This rearrangement joins TRBV30 to TRBJ1-2; D might be TRBD1 (5 bases). The CDR3 runs to 11 residues. Trimming took off 3 bases at V and 7 bases at J, with 9 bases between the two ends. In germline, CDR1 is GTSNPN, CDR2 SVGIG (reference sequence). CDR3 protein: CAWSGGLGYTF. The CDR3 DNA reads as TGTGCCTGGAGCGGGGGACTTGGCTACACCTTC.

The J gene is TRBJ2-7, the V gene TRBV3-1 (or the pseudogene TRBV3-2); 14 bases are shared with TRBD2. Germline V gene data show CDR1 as LGHDT and CDR2 as YNNKEL (reference sequence). The CDR3 runs 16 residues. Trimming cost V 4 bases and J 6 bases; bases outside gene matches: 8. DNA of the CDR3: TGTGCCAGCAGCCGACAGACTAGCGGGAGGGCCGGCGAGCAGTACTTC. This codes for CASSRQTSGRAGEQYF.

As DNA, the CDR3 is TGTGCCAGCAGTCGTTCCTTAACAGGGGGCAGTGAAGCTTTCTTT. It codes for CASSRSLTGGSEAFF. J is TRBJ1-1 and V is TRBV28; 9 positions match TRBD1. Germline CDR1 is MDHEN and CDR2 is SYDVKM. The CDR3 covers 15 residues. V shed 5 bases, J shed 7 bases, and the junction held 11 bases outside the gene matches.

The V and J genes are TRBV4-3 and TRBJ2-7; D is unclear. Trimming cost V 0 bases and J 5 bases, with 8 bases left between them. Germline CDR1 LGHNA, CDR2 YSLEER. This CDR3 region has 13 residues. The CDR3 spells CASSQESGDEQYF. The DNA for the CDR3 is TGCGCCAGCAGCCAAGAATCTGGAGACGAGCAGTACTTC.

The V gene is TRBV19, the J gene TRBJ1-2; unclear D gene. Germline V CDR1 and CDR2: LNHDA, SQIVND (reference sequence). The CDR3 is made up of 14 amino acids. V lost 3 bases, J lost 6 bases, and 14 bases lay in between. The CDR3 loop reads CASSISWRFDGYTF. DNA for the CDR3: TGTGCCAGTAGTATCTCCTGGCGGTTCGATGGCTACACCTTC.

The chain links TRBV24-1 to TRBJ1-5, with no clear D. Germline V gives CDR1 KGHDR, CDR2 SFDVKD. V was cut by 2 bases and J by 0 bases, with 13 bases left in between. The CDR3 totals 17 residues. This chain's CDR3 is CATSDSRTVYSNQPQHF. CDR3 in DNA: TGTGCCACCAGTGATTCCCGTACAGTGTATAGCAATCAGCCCCAGCATTTT.

The genes are TRBV7-9 and TRBJ2-7; a possible D gene is TRBD2 (5 bases). This CDR3 region has 11 residues. The germline V and J ends were trimmed by 3 bases and 7 bases, with 7 bases remaining between them. Germline V lookup: CDR1 SEHNR, CDR2 FQNEAQ (reference sequence). CDR3: CASSFGVEQYF. The CDR3 nucleotides read TGTGCCAGCAGCTTCGGGGTGGAGCAGTACTTC.

V and J are TRBV7-6 and TRBJ2-1; the match to TRBD2 covers 7 bases. CDR1 and CDR2 from the germline V gene are SGHVS and FNYEAQ. This CDR3 has 17 amino acids. Trimming at V came to 5 bases and at J to 0 bases, leaving 10 bases not matched to a gene. The CDR3 sequence is CASSGRLAGRSYNEQFF. The CDR3 nucleotides are TGTGCCAGCAGCGGAAGACTAGCTGGGCGCTCCTACAATGAGCAGTTCTTC.

The CDR3 DNA reads TGCGCCAGCAGCCAGGGGACAGGGCGGGCGGATGAGCAGTTCTTC. Its translation is CASSQGTGRADEQFF. This chain uses TRBV4-1 with TRBJ2-1; 9 nucleotides align to TRBD1. The germline gives CDR1 MGHRA, CDR2 YSYEKL. The CDR3 loop spans 15 amino acids. Trimming removed 3 bases from V and 8 bases from J; junction bases left unmatched: 8.

This clone occurred once. The chain couples TRBV9 to TRBJ2-1, with a weak D call TRBD1 (6 bases). The V gene's germline CDR1 is SGDLS and CDR2 YYNGEE. V was cut by 3 bases and J by 0 bases, with 10 bases left in between. This CDR3 is built from 15 residues. The CDR3 protein is CASSEQGNSYNEQFF. Written as DNA, the CDR3 is TGTGCCAGCAGCGAACAGGGAAACTCCTACAATGAGCAGTTCTTC.

This rearrangement joins TRBV7-2 to TRBJ1-2, with a tentative D call TRBD1 (6 bases). The CDR3 has 15 residues. Trimming took 5 bases from V and 3 from J, leaving 16 bases between them. The germline V gene encodes CDR1 SGHTA and CDR2 FQGNSA. CDR3 DNA: TGTGCCAGCAGCGCGGACAGCCCTAGGTACTATGGCTACACCTTC. Translating it yields CASSADSPRYYGYTF. Drawing the rest from reference TRBV7-2 and TRBJ1-2, the complete variable domain is GAGVSQSPSNKVTEKGKDVELRCDPISGHTALYWYRQSLGQGLEFLIYFQGNSAPDKSGLPSDRFSAERTGGSVSTLTIQRTQQEDSAVYLCASSADSPRYYGYTFGSGTRLTVV.

The sample holds a few counts of this clone. The chain's CDR3 is CASSLSGRTNYGYTF. The CDR3 DNA is TGTGCCAGCAGTTTATCGGGCAGGACAAACTATGGCTACACCTTC. The gene calls are TRBV28 and TRBJ1-2, with D maybe TRBD1 (5 bases). Looked up from germline, CDR1 is MDHEN and CDR2 is SYDVKM. V shed 1 base and J shed 2 bases, with 11 bases lying between them. The CDR3 consists of 15 residues.

The rearrangement joins TRBV3-1 (or the pseudogene TRBV3-2) to TRBJ2-7; 9 bases fit TRBD2. Germline CDR1 LGHDT, CDR2 YNNKEL (reference sequence). The CDR3 extends over 15 amino acids. Unmatched junction bases numbered 8, after V lost 4 bases and J lost 4 bases. The chain's CDR3 is CASSRPLAGVYEQYF. The CDR3 DNA reads TGTGCCAGCAGCCGCCCTTTAGCGGGAGTGTACGAGCAGTACTTC.

The gene calls are TRBV4-1 and TRBJ1-2; tentative D call: TRBD1 (6 bases). Trimming pared 0 bases from V and 7 bases from J, leaving 15 bases between. Germline V CDR1 and CDR2: MGHRA, YSYEKL. The CDR3 consists of 15 residues. The CDR3 DNA sequence: TGCGCCAGCAGCCAAGATCTGGGGGCTGGCAGTGGCTACACCTTC. It is translated as CASSQDLGAGSGYTF.

The CDR3 sequence is CASSFGGNPFF. The CDR3 DNA follows: TGTGCCAGCAGTTTCGGGGGAAATCCGTTTTTT. The chain couples TRBV28 to TRBJ1-4; the D gene is possibly TRBD1 (5 bases). This CDR3 region has 11 residues. Trimming removed 3 bases at V and 16 bases at J, with 12 bases between. Germline V CDR1 and CDR2: MDHEN, SYDVKM.

In its sample, this clone was seen a few times. This chain links TRBV6-5 with TRBJ1-1; D unclear. V was clipped by 6 bases and J by 0 bases, with 8 bases between them. This CDR3 region has 13 residues. Germline CDR1 is MNHEY and CDR2 is SVGAGI. The CDR3 sequence is CASRMDLNTEAFF. CDR3 DNA sequence: TGTGCCAGCAGGATGGACTTGAACACTGAAGCTTTCTTT.

In its sample, this clone was seen a few times. V is TRBV15 and J is TRBJ2-5; D might be TRBD1 (7 bases). The CDR3 contains 14 residues. Trimming pared 1 base from V and 5 bases from J, leaving 11 bases between. The germline CDR1 and CDR2 sequences are LNHNV and YYDKDF (reference sequence). The CDR3: CATSRVPGGETQYF. The CDR3 nucleotides read TGTGCCACCAGCAGAGTTCCAGGGGGGGAGACCCAGTACTTC.

This chain uses TRBV16 with TRBJ1-5; D unclear. V shed 2 bases and J shed 0 bases, with 11 bases lying between them. CDR3 length: 16 amino acids. Germline V gene lookup returns CDR1 KGHSY and CDR2 FQNENV. The DNA for the CDR3 is TGTGCCAGCAGCCAAACAGAGAATTATAGCAATCAGCCCCAGCATTTT. Its protein is CASSQTENYSNQPQHF.

This chain connects TRBV9 to TRBJ1-3, with a weak D call TRBD1 (5 bases). Germline V gene sequence: CDR1 SGDLS, CDR2 YYNGEE. The CDR3 totals 14 residues. The V gene lost 2 bases and the J gene lost 6 bases, with 12 bases spanning the gap. The CDR3 is CASSVGREENTIYF. The DNA of the CDR3 is TGTGCCAGCAGCGTGGGCAGGGAAGAAAACACCATATATTTT. Supplemented by reference TRBV9 and TRBJ1-3, the full variable domain reads DSGVTQTPKHLITATGQRVTLRCSPRSGDLSVYWYQQSLDQGLQFLIQYYNGEERAKGNILERFSAQQFPDLHSELNLSSLELGDSALYFCASSVGREENTIYFGEGSWLTVV.

This chain connects TRBV6-5 to TRBJ1-1; D ambiguous. Germline loops: CDR1 MNHEY, CDR2 SVGAGI. The germline V and J ends were trimmed by 7 bases and 3 bases, with 9 bases remaining between them. This CDR3 is 12 amino acids long. CDR3 amino acids: CASKRSDTEAFF. The DNA of the CDR3 is TGTGCCAGCAAGCGGAGTGACACTGAAGCTTTCTTT.